These 5 T cell receptor beta chains originate from one sample sequenced in a study of patients and donors after allogeneic stem cell transplantation. TCRdb itself ran the RT-PCR reads through MiXCR, one entry per CDR3 protein. The sample records under 200,000 distinct CDR3 sequences, around 28% being singletons. The specimen was blood, either unsorted or a sorted T cell fraction (not recorded which). Receptors were obtained from a human donor who was either an allogeneic HSCT recipient or a stem cell or donor lymphocyte infusion donor (not recorded which). It is not recorded whose cells these are; they may come from a transplant donor.

This clonotype has more than one count but fewer than ten. The chain carries TRBV29-1 and TRBJ1-1, with D possibly being TRBD1 (6 bases). In germline, CDR1 is SQVTM, CDR2 ANQGSEA. This CDR3 has 13 amino acids. The CDR3: CSADQGWGTEAFF. The CDR3 coding sequence is TGCAGTGCCGACCAGGGGTGGGGGACTGAAGCTTTCTTT.

This chain connects TRBV7-9 to TRBJ1-1; the D gene is possibly TRBD1 (6 bases). The CDR3 totals 13 residues. Trimming left V 5 bases short and J 5 bases short, with 12 bases between. Looked up from germline, CDR1 is SEHNR and CDR2 is FQNEAQ (reference sequence). In nucleotides, the CDR3 is TGTGCCAGCAGCCATGAAGGGGGGACTGAAGCTTTCTTT. This translates into CASSHEGGTEAFF.

The sample holds a few counts of this clonotype. The chain employs TRBV5-6 and TRBJ2-2, with 8 bases fitting TRBD1. The V gene's germline CDR1 is SGHDT and CDR2 YYEEEE. CDR3 length: 16 amino acids. V was clipped by 2 bases and J by 4 bases; unmatched bases: 7. The CDR3: CASSLPQGAGTGELFF. In DNA form, the CDR3 reads TGTGCCAGCAGCTTACCCCAGGGGGCGGGCACCGGGGAGCTGTTTTTT.

The J gene is TRBJ1-5, the V gene TRBV7-2; no definite D call. The CDR3 consists of 13 residues. Trimming pared 6 bases from V and 3 bases from J, leaving 9 bases between. Germline-derived CDR1 and CDR2 are SGHTA and FQGNSA. CDR3 bases: TGTGCCAGCAGTAAACTACCCAATCAGCCCCAGCATTTT. It encodes CASSKLPNQPQHF.

V gene TRBV20-1 combines with J gene TRBJ2-2, with D unresolved. Germline V CDR1 and CDR2: DFQATT, SNEGSKA (reference sequence). Trimming took 7 bases from V and 7 from J, leaving 16 bases between them. The CDR3 sequence is 13 residues long. The CDR3 nucleotides read TGCAGTGGGCAGCCTGGGTCGAACGGGGAGCTGTTTTTT. It translates to CSGQPGSNGELFF.